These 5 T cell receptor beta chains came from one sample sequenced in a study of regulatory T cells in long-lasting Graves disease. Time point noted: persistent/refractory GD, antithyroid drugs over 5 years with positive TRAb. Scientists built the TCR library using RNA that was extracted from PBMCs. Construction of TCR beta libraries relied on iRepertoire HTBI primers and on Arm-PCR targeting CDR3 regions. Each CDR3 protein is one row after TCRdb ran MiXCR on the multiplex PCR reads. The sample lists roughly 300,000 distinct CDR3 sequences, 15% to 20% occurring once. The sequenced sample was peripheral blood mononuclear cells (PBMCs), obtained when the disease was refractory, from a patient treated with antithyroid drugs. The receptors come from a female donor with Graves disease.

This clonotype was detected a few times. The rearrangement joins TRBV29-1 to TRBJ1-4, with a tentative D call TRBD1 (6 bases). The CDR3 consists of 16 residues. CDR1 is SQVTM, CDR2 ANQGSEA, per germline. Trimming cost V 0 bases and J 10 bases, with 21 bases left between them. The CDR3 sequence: CSVEEGGNGRGGKLFF. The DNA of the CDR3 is TGCAGCGTTGAAGAAGGGGGGAATGGCCGGGGTGGAAAACTGTTTTTT.

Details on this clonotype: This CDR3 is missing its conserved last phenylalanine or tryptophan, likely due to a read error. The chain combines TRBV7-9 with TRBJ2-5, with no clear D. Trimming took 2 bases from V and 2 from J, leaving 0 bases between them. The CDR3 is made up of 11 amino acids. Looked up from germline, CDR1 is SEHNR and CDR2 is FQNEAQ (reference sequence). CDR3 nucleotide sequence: TGTGCCAGCAGCTTACAAGAGACCCAGTACATC. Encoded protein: CASSLQETQYI.

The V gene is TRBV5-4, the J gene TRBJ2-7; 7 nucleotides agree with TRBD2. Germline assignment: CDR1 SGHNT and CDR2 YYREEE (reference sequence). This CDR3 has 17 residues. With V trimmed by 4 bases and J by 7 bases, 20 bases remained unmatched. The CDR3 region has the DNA TGTGCCAGCAGCCAGCCGGTTGGGGAGGGCCTTTTAACGGAGCAGTACTTC. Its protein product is CASSQPVGEGLLTEQYF.

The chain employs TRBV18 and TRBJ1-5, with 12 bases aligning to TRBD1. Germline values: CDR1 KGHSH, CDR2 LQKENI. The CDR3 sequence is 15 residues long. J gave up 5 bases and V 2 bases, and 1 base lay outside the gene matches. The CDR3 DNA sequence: TGTGCCAGCTCACCAGGGACAGGGGGCGATCAGCCCCAGCATTTT. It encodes CASSPGTGGDQPQHF.

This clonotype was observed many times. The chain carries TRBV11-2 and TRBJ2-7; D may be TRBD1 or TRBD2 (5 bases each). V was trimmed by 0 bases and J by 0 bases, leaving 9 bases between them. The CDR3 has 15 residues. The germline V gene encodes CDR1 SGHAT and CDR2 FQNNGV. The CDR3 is CASSLDRGSSYEQYF. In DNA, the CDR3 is TGTGCCAGCAGCTTAGATCGGGGCAGCTCCTACGAGCAGTACTTC.